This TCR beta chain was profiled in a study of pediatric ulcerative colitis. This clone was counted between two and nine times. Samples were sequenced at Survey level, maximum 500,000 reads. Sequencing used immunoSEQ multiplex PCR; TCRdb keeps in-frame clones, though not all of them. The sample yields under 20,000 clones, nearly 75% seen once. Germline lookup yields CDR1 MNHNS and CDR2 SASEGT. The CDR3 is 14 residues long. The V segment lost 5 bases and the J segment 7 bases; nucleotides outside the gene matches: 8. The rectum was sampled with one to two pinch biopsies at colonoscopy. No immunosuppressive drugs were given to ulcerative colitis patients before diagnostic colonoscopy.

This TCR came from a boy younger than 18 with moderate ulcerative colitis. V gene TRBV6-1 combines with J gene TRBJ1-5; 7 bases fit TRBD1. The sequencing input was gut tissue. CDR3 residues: CASSRDRVEQPQHF. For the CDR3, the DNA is TGTGCCAGCAGTAGAGACAGGGTGGAACAGCCCCAGCATTTT.